This T cell receptor (beta chain) was found in a study of regulatory T cells in long-lasting Graves disease. Study overall: Over 5 years of antithyroid drugs with positive TSH receptor antibodies was taken to mean persistent Graves' disease.

There are many counts of this clonotype. Its antigen is not identified. Trimming removed 0 bases at V and 5 bases at J, with 14 bases between. The CDR3 loop spans 15 amino acids. Germline CDR1 and CDR2: LNHNV and YYDKDF (reference sequence). Study-wide results and limits: Repertoires from persistent disease leaned toward TRBV28, TRBJ1-2 and TRBJ2-5.

According to the study, TCR beta libraries were built with iRepertoire HTBI primers and CDR3-region Arm-PCR. From the multiplex PCR reads, TCRdb called clonotypes with MiXCR, one entry per CDR3 protein. The sample lists some 470,000 distinct CDR3 sequences, 20% to 25% seen once, with roughly 7.7% in the top ten. Time point denoted: persistent/refractory GD, antithyroid drugs over 5 years with positive TRAb. Extracted PBMC RNA gave rise to the TCR library. All patients originated from an endocrinology department located in Xi'an, China. A peripheral blood sample, roughly 9 milliliters in volume, was drawn into EDTA tubes.

This sequence originates from a female donor with Graves disease. This chain links TRBV15 with TRBJ2-7; D remains unclear. The sequences come from peripheral blood mononuclear cells (PBMCs), collected when the disease was refractory, from a patient treated with antithyroid drugs. In DNA, the CDR3 is TGTGCCACCAGCAGAGAGAACCAATACCTGGACGAGCAGTACTTC. Translated, it gives CATSRENQYLDEQYF.